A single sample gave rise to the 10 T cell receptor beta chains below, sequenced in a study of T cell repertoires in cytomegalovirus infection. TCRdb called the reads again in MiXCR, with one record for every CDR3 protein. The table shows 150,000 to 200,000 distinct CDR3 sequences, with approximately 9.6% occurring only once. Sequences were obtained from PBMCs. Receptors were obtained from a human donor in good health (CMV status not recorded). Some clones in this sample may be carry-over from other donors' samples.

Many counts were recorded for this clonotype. The CDR3, as DNA: TGTGCCAGCAGCTTAGTTGGGACAGCACTCTCTGGGGCCAACGTCCTGACTTTC. Translating it yields CASSLVGTALSGANVLTF. The chain has TRBV7-2 and TRBJ2-6; TRBD1 aligns across 7 bases. Germline V gene sequence: CDR1 SGHTA, CDR2 FQGNSA. With V trimmed by 1 base and J by 0 bases, 6 bases remained unmatched. The CDR3 is 18 amino acids.

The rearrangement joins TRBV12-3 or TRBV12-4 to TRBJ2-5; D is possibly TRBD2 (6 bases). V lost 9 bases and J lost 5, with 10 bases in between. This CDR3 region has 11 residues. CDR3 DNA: TGTGCCAGTGGGGCGGGGGAGACCCAGTACTTC. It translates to CASGAGETQYF.

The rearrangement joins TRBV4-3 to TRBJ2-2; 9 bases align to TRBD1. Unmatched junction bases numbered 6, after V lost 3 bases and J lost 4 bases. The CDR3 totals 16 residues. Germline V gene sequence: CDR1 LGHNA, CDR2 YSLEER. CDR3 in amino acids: CASSQRQGVGTGELFF. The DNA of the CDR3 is TGCGCCAGCAGCCAGCGACAGGGGGTGGGCACCGGGGAGCTGTTTTTT.

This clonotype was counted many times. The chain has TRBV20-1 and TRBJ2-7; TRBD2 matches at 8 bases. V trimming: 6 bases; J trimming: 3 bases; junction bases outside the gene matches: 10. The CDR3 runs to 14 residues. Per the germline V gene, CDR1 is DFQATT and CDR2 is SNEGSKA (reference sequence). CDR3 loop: CSAEPGGALYEQYF. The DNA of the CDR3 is TGCAGTGCGGAGCCGGGGGGGGCCCTCTACGAGCAGTACTTC.

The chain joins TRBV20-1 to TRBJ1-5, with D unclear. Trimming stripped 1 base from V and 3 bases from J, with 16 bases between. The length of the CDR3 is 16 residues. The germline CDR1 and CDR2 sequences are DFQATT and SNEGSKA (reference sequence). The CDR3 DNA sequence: TGCAGTGCTAGAGTCCCCTTGACCTCCTTCAATCAGCCCCAGCATTTT. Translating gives CSARVPLTSFNQPQHF.

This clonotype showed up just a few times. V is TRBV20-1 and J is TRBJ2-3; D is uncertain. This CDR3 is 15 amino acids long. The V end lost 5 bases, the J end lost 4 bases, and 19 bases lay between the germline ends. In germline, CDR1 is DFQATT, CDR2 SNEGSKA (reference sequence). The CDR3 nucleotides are TGCAGTGCTTCTGGCCATAGCTCCCGGGCAGATACGCAGTATTTT. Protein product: CSASGHSSRADTQYF.

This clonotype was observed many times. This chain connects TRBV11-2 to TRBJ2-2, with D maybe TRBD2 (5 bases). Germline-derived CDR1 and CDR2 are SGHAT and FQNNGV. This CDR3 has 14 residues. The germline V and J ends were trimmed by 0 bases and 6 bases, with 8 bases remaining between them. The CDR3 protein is CASSLESGSGELFF. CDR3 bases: TGTGCCAGCAGCTTAGAATCGGGGTCCGGGGAGCTGTTTTTT.

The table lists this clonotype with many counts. CDR3 residues: CASTAGDRANQPQHF. The CDR3 coding sequence is TGTGCCAGTACGGCCGGGGACAGGGCTAATCAGCCCCAGCATTTT. V gene TRBV2 combines with J gene TRBJ1-5; 9 positions match TRBD1. From germline, CDR1 is SNHLY and CDR2 FYNNEI. J gave up 4 bases and V 9 bases, and 10 bases lay outside the gene matches. The CDR3 has 15 amino acids.

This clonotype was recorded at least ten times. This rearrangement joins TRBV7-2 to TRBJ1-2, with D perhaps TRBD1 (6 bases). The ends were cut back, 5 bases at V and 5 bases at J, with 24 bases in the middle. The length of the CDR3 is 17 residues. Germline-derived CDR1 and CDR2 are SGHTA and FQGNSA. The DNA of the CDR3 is TGTGCCAGCAGCCCCGGTCTCCAGAAGGGGGAAAGGTATGGCTACACCTTC. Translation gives CASSPGLQKGERYGYTF.

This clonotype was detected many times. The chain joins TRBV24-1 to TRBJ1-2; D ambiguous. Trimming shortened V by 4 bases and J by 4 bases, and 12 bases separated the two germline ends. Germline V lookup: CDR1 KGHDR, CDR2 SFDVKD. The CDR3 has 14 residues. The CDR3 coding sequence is TGTGCCACCAGTGAAAAGGACGAATTCTATGGCTACACCTTC. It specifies CATSEKDEFYGYTF.